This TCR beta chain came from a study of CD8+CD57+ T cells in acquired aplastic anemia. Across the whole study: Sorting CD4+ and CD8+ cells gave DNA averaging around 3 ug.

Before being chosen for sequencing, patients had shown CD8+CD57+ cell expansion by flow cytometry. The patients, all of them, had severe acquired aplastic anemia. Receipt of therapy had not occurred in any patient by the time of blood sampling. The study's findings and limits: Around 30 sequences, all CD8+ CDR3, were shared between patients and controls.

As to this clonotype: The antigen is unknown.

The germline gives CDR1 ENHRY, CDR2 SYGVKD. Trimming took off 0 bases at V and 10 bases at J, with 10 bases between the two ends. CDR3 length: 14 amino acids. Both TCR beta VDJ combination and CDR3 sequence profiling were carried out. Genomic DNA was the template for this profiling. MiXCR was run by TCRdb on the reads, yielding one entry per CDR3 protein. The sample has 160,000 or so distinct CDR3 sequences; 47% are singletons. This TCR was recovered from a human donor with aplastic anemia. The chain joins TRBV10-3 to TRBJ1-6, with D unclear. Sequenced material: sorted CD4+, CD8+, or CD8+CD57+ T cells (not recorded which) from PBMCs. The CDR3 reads CAISESWPRSPLHF. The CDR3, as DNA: TGTGCCATCAGTGAGTCCTGGCCGCGGTCACCCCTCCACTTT.